This paragraph covers one T cell receptor beta chain sequence. The data are from a study of neurological immune-mediated disorders. V shed 3 bases and J shed 1 base, with 12 bases lying between them. CDR3 size: 15 residues. CDR1 SGHNT and CDR2 YENEEA come from the germline V gene. The cDNA came from 5'RACE with 10-nucleotide random UMIs. TCRdb re-called the 5' RACE reads through MiXCR, storing one row per CDR3 protein. The sample lists approximately 46,000 distinct CDR3 sequences, approximately 10% occurring once. The J gene is TRBJ2-5, the V gene TRBV11-3, with D hard to call. This receptor was obtained from a man between 65 and 85 years old with HTLV-1-associated myelopathy (HAM/TSP). The specimen was PBMCs. CDR3 residues: CASSFMTRPQETQYF. As DNA, the CDR3 is TGTGCCAGCAGCTTTATGACGAGGCCCCAAGAGACCCAGTACTTC.